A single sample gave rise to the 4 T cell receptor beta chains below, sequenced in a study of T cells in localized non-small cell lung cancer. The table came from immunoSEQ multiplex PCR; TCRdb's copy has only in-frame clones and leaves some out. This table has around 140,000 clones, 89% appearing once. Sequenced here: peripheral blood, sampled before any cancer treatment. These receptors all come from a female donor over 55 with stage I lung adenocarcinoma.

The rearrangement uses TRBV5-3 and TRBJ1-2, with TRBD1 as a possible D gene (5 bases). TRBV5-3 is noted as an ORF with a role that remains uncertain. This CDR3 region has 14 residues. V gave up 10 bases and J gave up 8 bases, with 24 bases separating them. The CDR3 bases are TGTGCCGCTCCCCGACAGCTCGTCTGGGAGGGCTACACCTTC. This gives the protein CAAPRQLVWEGYTF.

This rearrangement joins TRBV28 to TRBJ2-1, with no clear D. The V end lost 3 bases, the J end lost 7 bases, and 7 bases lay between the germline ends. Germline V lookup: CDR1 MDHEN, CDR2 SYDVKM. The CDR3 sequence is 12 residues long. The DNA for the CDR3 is TGTGCCAGCAGTTTGACATTTAATGAGCAGTTCTTC. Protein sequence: CASSLTFNEQFF.

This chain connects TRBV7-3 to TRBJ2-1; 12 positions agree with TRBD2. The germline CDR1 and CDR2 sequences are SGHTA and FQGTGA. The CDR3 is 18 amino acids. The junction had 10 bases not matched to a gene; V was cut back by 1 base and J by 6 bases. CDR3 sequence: CASSLKASRLAGANEQFF. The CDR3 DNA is TGTGCCAGCAGCTTAAAAGCTTCCCGACTAGCGGGGGCCAATGAGCAGTTCTTC.

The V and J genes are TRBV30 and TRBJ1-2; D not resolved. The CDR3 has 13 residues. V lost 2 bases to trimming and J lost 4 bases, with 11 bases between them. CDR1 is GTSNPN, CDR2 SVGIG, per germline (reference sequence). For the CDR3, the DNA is TGTGCCTGGAGTCTGGAGCGGGGCTATGGCTACACCTTC. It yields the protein CAWSLERGYGYTF.